This is a list of T cell receptor beta chains from one sample in a study of T cell repertoires in cytomegalovirus infection. A single record per CDR3 protein comes from TCRdb applying MiXCR to the reads. The profile covers about 480,000 distinct CDR3 sequences, with 33% appearing a single time and 15% to 20% taken by the ten largest. Their antigens remain unidentified. The source was cultured PBMCs, collected from culture after CMV antigen stimulation. These TCRs come from a human donor in good health (CMV status not recorded). Some clones in this sample may be carry-over from other donors' samples. Each CDR3 is given with its conserved first and last residue. The order of the fields is V gene, J gene, D gene, clone size, CDR3 DNA, CDR3 protein. D genes are given only for firm matches. Where a row states a size, it is once, few, many or the class of an expanded clone; other rows omit it.

V gene: TRBV28; J gene: TRBJ2-4; D gene: .; clone size: .; CDR3 DNA: TGTGCCAGCAGTCCCCCCGAGATCCGAGCCAAAAACATTCAGTACTTC; CDR3 protein: CASSPPEIRAKNIQYF
V gene: TRBV4-1; J gene: TRBJ2-1; D gene: TRBD2; clone size: .; CDR3 DNA: TGCGCCAGCAGCCAGACTAGCGCCACCTCCTACAATGAGCAGTTCTTC; CDR3 protein: CASSQTSATSYNEQFF
V gene: TRBV9; J gene: TRBJ2-3; D gene: .; clone size: few; CDR3 DNA: TGTGCCAGCAGCGTAGATATCGGGACATACACAGATACGCAGTATTTT; CDR3 protein: CASSVDIGTYTDTQYF
V gene: TRBV10-3; J gene: TRBJ2-1; D gene: TRBD2; clone size: .; CDR3 DNA: TGTGCCGCTGGTAAGCTAGCGGGAGGACCCGCCTACAATGAGCAGTTCTTC; CDR3 protein: CAAGKLAGGPAYNEQFF
V gene: TRBV20-1; J gene: TRBJ2-2; D gene: .; clone size: .; CDR3 DNA: TGCAGTGCTAGCGGAACGAACACCGGGGAGCTGTTTTTT; CDR3 protein: CSASGTNTGELFF
V gene: TRBV7-2; J gene: TRBJ2-1; D gene: .; clone size: many; CDR3 DNA: TGTGCCAGCAGCTCCCTGACTCGAGCGGACAATGAGCAGTTCTTC; CDR3 protein: CASSSLTRADNEQFF
V gene: TRBV28; J gene: TRBJ1-2; D gene: .; clone size: .; CDR3 DNA: TGTGCCTGCGAGGAGGTCTATGGCTACACCTTC; CDR3 protein: CACEEVYGYTF
V gene: TRBV7-9; J gene: TRBJ2-1; D gene: TRBD2; clone size: .; CDR3 DNA: TGTGCCAGCAGCGGCATAGCGGGGGCCAATGAGCAGTTCTTC; CDR3 protein: CASSGIAGANEQFF
V gene: TRBV2; J gene: TRBJ2-3; D gene: .; clone size: .; CDR3 DNA: TGTGCCAGCATCGTAGGGGGAGGGACAGATACGCAGTATTTT; CDR3 protein: CASIVGGGTDTQYF
V gene: TRBV6-2/TRBV6-3; J gene: TRBJ2-2; D gene: .; clone size: .; CDR3 DNA: TGTGCCAGCAACGCGGCCCATTTTAACACCGGGGAGCTGTTTTTT; CDR3 protein: CASNAAHFNTGELFF
V gene: TRBV10-2; J gene: TRBJ2-1; D gene: TRBD1; clone size: few; CDR3 DNA: TGCGCCAGCAGCCATAGCCCGGGACAGACTATTGAGCAGTTCTTC; CDR3 protein: CASSHSPGQTIEQFF
V gene: TRBV19; J gene: TRBJ1-4; D gene: .; clone size: .; CDR3 DNA: TGTGCCAGTAGGACTGCAACTAATGAAAAACTGTTTTTT; CDR3 protein: CASRTATNEKLFF
V gene: TRBV7-2; J gene: TRBJ2-1; D gene: TRBD2; clone size: many; CDR3 DNA: TGTGCCAGCAGAGGACTAGCGGGAGTTAGTAATGAGCAGTTCTTC; CDR3 protein: CASRGLAGVSNEQFF
V gene: TRBV7-2; J gene: TRBJ2-2; D gene: .; clone size: .; CDR3 DNA: TGTGCCAGCAGGTTCTCGGCGGGAAGGGACGGGGAGCTGTTTTTT; CDR3 protein: CASRFSAGRDGELFF
V gene: TRBV5-1; J gene: TRBJ1-6; D gene: .; clone size: .; CDR3 DNA: TGCGCCAGCAGCTTGAATGTTGGAAATTCACCCCTCCACTTT; CDR3 protein: CASSLNVGNSPLHF
V gene: TRBV4-3; J gene: TRBJ2-1; D gene: TRBD2; clone size: few; CDR3 DNA: TGCGCCAGCAGCAGGGCGGGAGTGAACGATGAGCAGTTCTTC; CDR3 protein: CASSRAGVNDEQFF
V gene: TRBV7-2; J gene: TRBJ1-2; D gene: TRBD1; clone size: few; CDR3 DNA: TGTGCCAGCAGCCCCGGGACAGGGAGAGGCTACACCTTC; CDR3 protein: CASSPGTGRGYTF
V gene: TRBV2; J gene: TRBJ2-4; D gene: .; clone size: .; CDR3 DNA: TGTGCCAGCGATGGGACGGAGCAGTACTTC; CDR3 protein: CASDGTEQYF
V gene: TRBV19; J gene: TRBJ2-1; D gene: TRBD2; clone size: .; CDR3 DNA: TGTGCCAGTAGTAGCGGGAGGGCCGGGAACAATGAGCAGTTCTTC; CDR3 protein: CASSSGRAGNNEQFF
V gene: TRBV7-1; J gene: TRBJ1-4; D gene: TRBD1; clone size: .; CDR3 DNA: TGTGCCAGCAGCATGGACAGGGGGCGTTTTGAAAAACTGTTTTTT; CDR3 protein: CASSMDRGRFEKLFF
V gene: TRBV10-3; J gene: TRBJ1-3; D gene: TRBD1; clone size: .; CDR3 DNA: TGTGCCATCAGCCCGGGACAGGGGAAGGTTACTGGAAACACCATATATTTT; CDR3 protein: CAISPGQGKVTGNTIYF
V gene: TRBV7-6; J gene: TRBJ1-2; D gene: .; clone size: .; CDR3 DNA: TGTGCCAGCAGCCCCCTTCAAGCTCCCAATGGCTACACCTTC; CDR3 protein: CASSPLQAPNGYTF
V gene: TRBV7-9; J gene: TRBJ2-5; D gene: TRBD2; clone size: .; CDR3 DNA: TGTGCCAGCAGCCATAGCGGGCGATTCCAAGAGACCCAGTACTTC; CDR3 protein: CASSHSGRFQETQYF
V gene: TRBV7-6; J gene: TRBJ2-2; D gene: TRBD2; clone size: many; CDR3 DNA: TGTGCCAGCAGCCCGGAACGAGCGGGAGCGGGCACCGGGGAGCTGTTTTTT; CDR3 protein: CASSPERAGAGTGELFF
V gene: TRBV6-8; J gene: TRBJ1-1; D gene: .; clone size: .; CDR3 DNA: TGTGCCAGCAGAGTCCGCGGGGCGACTGAAGCTTTCTTT; CDR3 protein: CASRVRGATEAFF
V gene: TRBV5-1; J gene: TRBJ2-7; D gene: TRBD1; clone size: .; CDR3 DNA: TGCGCCAGCAGCCCCGGACAGGTTGCTACCTACGAGCAGTACTTC; CDR3 protein: CASSPGQVATYEQYF
V gene: TRBV7-6; J gene: TRBJ2-7; D gene: TRBD1; clone size: many; CDR3 DNA: TGTGCCAGCAGCTTAGGACAGGGGGGATACGAGCAGTACTTC; CDR3 protein: CASSLGQGGYEQYF
V gene: TRBV11-2; J gene: TRBJ2-5; D gene: TRBD2; clone size: .; CDR3 DNA: TGTGCCAGCAGCCCACAGACTAGCGGGAGTTCGTGGGAGACCCAGTACTTC; CDR3 protein: CASSPQTSGSSWETQYF
V gene: TRBV19; J gene: TRBJ2-1; D gene: TRBD1; clone size: .; CDR3 DNA: TGTGCCAGTAGGGGACAGGGGGTGACCTACAATGAGCAGTTCTTC; CDR3 protein: CASRGQGVTYNEQFF
V gene: TRBV7-6; J gene: TRBJ2-5; D gene: .; clone size: few; CDR3 DNA: TGTGCCAGCAGCATACACGAGATCCAAGAGACCCAGTACTTC; CDR3 protein: CASSIHEIQETQYF
V gene: TRBV7-9; J gene: TRBJ1-2; D gene: .; clone size: few; CDR3 DNA: TGTGCCAGCAGCTTTGACAGTCACCTCTATGGCTACACCTTC; CDR3 protein: CASSFDSHLYGYTF
V gene: TRBV11-2; J gene: TRBJ2-7; D gene: TRBD1; clone size: .; CDR3 DNA: TGTGCCAGCAGCCGCATCCCGGACAGGGGGCACGAGCAGTACTTC; CDR3 protein: CASSRIPDRGHEQYF
V gene: TRBV7-6; J gene: TRBJ2-3; D gene: .; clone size: few; CDR3 DNA: TGTGCCAGCAGCCCAGGACGGGGAGATACGCAGTATTTT; CDR3 protein: CASSPGRGDTQYF
V gene: TRBV6-2/TRBV6-3; J gene: TRBJ2-2; D gene: .; clone size: .; CDR3 DNA: TGTGCCAGCAGTTACGCCACCGGGGAGCTGTTTTTT; CDR3 protein: CASSYATGELFF
V gene: TRBV9; J gene: TRBJ1-2; D gene: .; clone size: .; CDR3 DNA: TGTGCCAGCAGCGTAGGGGAGGGGCTGGACTATGGCTACACCTTC; CDR3 protein: CASSVGEGLDYGYTF
V gene: TRBV28; J gene: TRBJ1-2; D gene: .; clone size: .; CDR3 DNA: TGTGCCAGCAGTTTAACAGGGACTGGCTACACCTTC; CDR3 protein: CASSLTGTGYTF
V gene: TRBV7-2; J gene: TRBJ1-2; D gene: .; clone size: few; CDR3 DNA: TGTGCCAGCAGCTTAAGGGCAGATGGCTACACCTTC; CDR3 protein: CASSLRADGYTF
V gene: TRBV6-2/TRBV6-3; J gene: TRBJ2-3; D gene: .; clone size: .; CDR3 DNA: TGTGCCAGCAGACCGAACAGGGTTGGCACAGATACGCAGTATTTT; CDR3 protein: CASRPNRVGTDTQYF
V gene: TRBV6-8; J gene: TRBJ2-5; D gene: .; clone size: .; CDR3 DNA: TGTGCCAGCAGTAAGCCGGGGAGCTGGGAGACCCAGTACTTC; CDR3 protein: CASSKPGSWETQYF
V gene: TRBV27; J gene: TRBJ2-1; D gene: .; clone size: few; CDR3 DNA: TGTGCCACCCGTCCTAAGAATGAGCAGTTCTTC; CDR3 protein: CATRPKNEQFF
V gene: TRBV6-4; J gene: TRBJ2-1; D gene: .; clone size: .; CDR3 DNA: TGTGCCAGCAGTGACTGGGGCAATGAGCAGTTCTTC; CDR3 protein: CASSDWGNEQFF
V gene: TRBV5-1; J gene: TRBJ2-3; D gene: .; clone size: .; CDR3 DNA: TGCGCCAGCAGCCCGGCCCCGGGAACCGGAGATACGCAGTATTTT; CDR3 protein: CASSPAPGTGDTQYF
V gene: TRBV6-2/TRBV6-3; J gene: TRBJ2-7; D gene: .; clone size: .; CDR3 DNA: TGTGCCAGCAGTTACTCGAAAGGTGTTTACGAGCAGTACTTC; CDR3 protein: CASSYSKGVYEQYF
V gene: TRBV7-6; J gene: TRBJ1-2; D gene: .; clone size: many; CDR3 DNA: TGTGCCAGCAGCTTAGGTTCAGGGCTAGGGAACTATGGCTACACCTTC; CDR3 protein: CASSLGSGLGNYGYTF
V gene: TRBV10-3; J gene: TRBJ2-2; D gene: TRBD2; clone size: .; CDR3 DNA: TGTGCCATCAGATCCTTCACGGGAGGCCCGAACACCGGGGAGCTGTTTTTT; CDR3 protein: CAIRSFTGGPNTGELFF
V gene: TRBV6-6; J gene: TRBJ2-1; D gene: .; clone size: once; CDR3 DNA: TGTGCCAGCAGTTACTCGGTGCAGAGCTCCTACAATGAGCAGTTCTTC; CDR3 protein: CASSYSVQSSYNEQFF
V gene: TRBV6-2/TRBV6-3; J gene: TRBJ2-1; D gene: .; clone size: once; CDR3 DNA: TGTGCCAGCAGTTACCCGGACGTCGTCATATACAATGAGCAGTTCTTC; CDR3 protein: CASSYPDVVIYNEQFF
V gene: TRBV6-6; J gene: TRBJ2-7; D gene: .; clone size: few; CDR3 DNA: TGTGCCAGCAGTTATGTAGACGAGCAGTACTTC; CDR3 protein: CASSYVDEQYF
V gene: TRBV6-8; J gene: TRBJ2-1; D gene: TRBD2; clone size: .; CDR3 DNA: TGTGCCAGCAGTTGGGACTACCAATACAATGAGCAGTTCTTC; CDR3 protein: CASSWDYQYNEQFF
V gene: TRBV4-1; J gene: TRBJ2-1; D gene: TRBD2; clone size: few; CDR3 DNA: TGCGCCAGCAGCCTGCCGGGACTAGCGGCCTACAATGAGCAGTTCTTC; CDR3 protein: CASSLPGLAAYNEQFF
V gene: TRBV6-5; J gene: TRBJ2-2; D gene: TRBD1; clone size: .; CDR3 DNA: TGTGCCAGCAGGTCCGGGACAGGGGACGCGGGCGGGGAGCTGTTTTTT; CDR3 protein: CASRSGTGDAGGELFF
V gene: TRBV2; J gene: TRBJ2-3; D gene: TRBD2; clone size: .; CDR3 DNA: TGTGCCAGCAGTGACGACCCTCCGGGAGGGATCCTGGATACGCAGTATTTT; CDR3 protein: CASSDDPPGGILDTQYF
V gene: TRBV7-9; J gene: TRBJ2-1; D gene: TRBD2; clone size: few; CDR3 DNA: TGTGCCAGCAGCGGACGACTAGCGTCAAACGTTGGGTCCTACAATGAGCAGTTCTTC; CDR3 protein: CASSGRLASNVGSYNEQFF
V gene: TRBV4-3; J gene: TRBJ1-2; D gene: TRBD1; clone size: .; CDR3 DNA: TGCGCCAGCAGCCAAGCTACAGGGGACCTTAAAGACTATGGCTACACCTTC; CDR3 protein: CASSQATGDLKDYGYTF
V gene: TRBV7-6; J gene: TRBJ1-5; D gene: .; clone size: .; CDR3 DNA: TGTGCCAGCAGCTTAGGATGGGCGCCGGGCAATCAGCCCCAGCATTTT; CDR3 protein: CASSLGWAPGNQPQHF
V gene: TRBV20-1; J gene: TRBJ1-6; D gene: .; clone size: .; CDR3 DNA: TGCAGTGCTTCGGAAAGAGCAGACTCACCCCTCCACTTT; CDR3 protein: CSASERADSPLHF
V gene: TRBV7-2; J gene: TRBJ2-3; D gene: TRBD2; clone size: few; CDR3 DNA: TGTGCCAGCAGCCGGGGGGGACTCCCATCAGATACGCAGTATTTT; CDR3 protein: CASSRGGLPSDTQYF
V gene: TRBV28; J gene: TRBJ1-1; D gene: .; clone size: few; CDR3 DNA: TGTGCCAGCAGTTTTGACAGCCGTGGAGCTTTCTTT; CDR3 protein: CASSFDSRGAFF